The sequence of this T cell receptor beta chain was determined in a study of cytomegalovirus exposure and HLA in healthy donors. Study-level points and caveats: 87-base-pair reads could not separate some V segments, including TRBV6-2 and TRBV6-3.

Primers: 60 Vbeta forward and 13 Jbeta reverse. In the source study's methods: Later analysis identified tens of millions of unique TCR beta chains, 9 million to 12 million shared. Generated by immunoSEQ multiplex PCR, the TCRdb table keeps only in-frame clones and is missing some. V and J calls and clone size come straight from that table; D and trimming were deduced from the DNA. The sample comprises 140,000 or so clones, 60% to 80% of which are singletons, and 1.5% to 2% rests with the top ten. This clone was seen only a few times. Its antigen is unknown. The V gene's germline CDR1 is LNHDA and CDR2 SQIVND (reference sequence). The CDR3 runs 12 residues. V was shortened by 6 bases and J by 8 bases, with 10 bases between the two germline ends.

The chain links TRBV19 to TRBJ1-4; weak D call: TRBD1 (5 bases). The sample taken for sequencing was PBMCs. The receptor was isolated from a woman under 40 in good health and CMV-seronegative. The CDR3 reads CASSRVDEKLFF. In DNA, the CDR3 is TGTGCCAGTAGCAGGGTAGACGAAAAACTGTTTTTT.